This T cell receptor (beta chain) was recorded in a study of T cell responses to AZD1222 COVID-19 vaccine. Trimming took off 2 bases at V and 5 bases at J, with 9 bases between the two ends. The CDR3 extends over 13 amino acids. Looked up from germline, CDR1 is SGHRS and CDR2 is YFSETQ. Here immunoSEQ multiplex PCR was the method, and the copy in TCRdb shows in-frame clones only, minus some. The sample comprises some 120,000 clones, 93% of which are singletons, and approximately 0.85% rests with the top ten. The source material was peripheral blood, sampled on day 0 of AZD1222 vaccination. This clonotype was sampled from an adult in good health. The chain recombines TRBV5-1 with TRBJ2-3; no clear D gene. In nucleotides, the CDR3 is TGCGCCAGCAGCTTTGAAGGGTTAGATACGCAGTATTTT. Protein sequence: CASSFEGLDTQYF.